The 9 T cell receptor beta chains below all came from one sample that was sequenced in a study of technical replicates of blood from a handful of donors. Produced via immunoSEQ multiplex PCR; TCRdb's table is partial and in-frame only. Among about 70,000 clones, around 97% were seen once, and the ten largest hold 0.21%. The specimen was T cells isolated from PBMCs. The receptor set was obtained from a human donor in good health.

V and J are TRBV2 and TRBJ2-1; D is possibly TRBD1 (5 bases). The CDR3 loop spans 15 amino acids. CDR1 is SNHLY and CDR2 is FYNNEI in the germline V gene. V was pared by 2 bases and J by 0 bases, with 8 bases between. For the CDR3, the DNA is TGTGCCAGCAGTGAACAGGGTAGCTCCTACAATGAGCAGTTCTTC. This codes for CASSEQGSSYNEQFF.

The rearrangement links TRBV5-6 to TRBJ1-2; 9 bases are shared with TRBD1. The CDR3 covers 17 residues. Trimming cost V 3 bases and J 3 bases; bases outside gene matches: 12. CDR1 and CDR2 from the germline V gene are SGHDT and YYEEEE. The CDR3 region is CASSSLPDRDRDYGYTF. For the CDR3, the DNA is TGTGCCAGCAGCTCGCTGCCGGACAGGGACAGGGACTATGGCTACACCTTC.

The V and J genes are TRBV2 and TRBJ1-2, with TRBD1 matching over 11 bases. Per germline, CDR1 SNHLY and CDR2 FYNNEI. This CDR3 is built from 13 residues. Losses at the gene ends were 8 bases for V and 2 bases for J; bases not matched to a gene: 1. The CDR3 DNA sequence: TGTGCCAGCGGACAGGGGGCCAACTATGGCTACACCTTC. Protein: CASGQGANYGYTF.

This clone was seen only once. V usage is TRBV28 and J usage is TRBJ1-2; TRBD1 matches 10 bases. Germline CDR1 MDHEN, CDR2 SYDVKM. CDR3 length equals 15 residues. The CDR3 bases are TGTGCTACCGGGACAGGGGTTGTATGGACCTATGGCTACACCTTC. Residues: CATGTGVVWTYGYTF.

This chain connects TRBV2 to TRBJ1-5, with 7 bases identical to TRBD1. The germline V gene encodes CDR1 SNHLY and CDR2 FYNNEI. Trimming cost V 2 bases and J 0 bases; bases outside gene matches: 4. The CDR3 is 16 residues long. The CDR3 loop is CASSEMTGNSNQPQHF. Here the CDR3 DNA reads TGTGCCAGCAGTGAAATGACAGGGAATAGCAATCAGCCCCAGCATTTT.

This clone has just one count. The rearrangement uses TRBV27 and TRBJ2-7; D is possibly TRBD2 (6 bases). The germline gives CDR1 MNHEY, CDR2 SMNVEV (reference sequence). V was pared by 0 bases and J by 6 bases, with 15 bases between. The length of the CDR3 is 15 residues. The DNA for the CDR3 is TGTGCCAGCAGTTTATCGCCGGGAGAGGTCGGCGAGCAGTACTTC. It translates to CASSLSPGEVGEQYF.

In DNA, the CDR3 is TGTGCCAGCAGCGCGGGACTAGCGGGGGAGGGTACGCAGTATTTT. It encodes CASSAGLAGEGTQYF. V gene TRBV7-9 combines with J gene TRBJ2-3; 14 nucleotides agree with TRBD2. Germline V gives CDR1 SEHNR, CDR2 FQNEAQ (reference sequence). Trimming at V came to 5 bases and at J to 8 bases, leaving 6 bases not matched to a gene. CDR3 size: 15 residues.

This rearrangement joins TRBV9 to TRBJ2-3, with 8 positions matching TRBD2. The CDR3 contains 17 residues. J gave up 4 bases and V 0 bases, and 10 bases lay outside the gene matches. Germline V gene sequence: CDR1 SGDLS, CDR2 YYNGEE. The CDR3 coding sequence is TGTGCCAGCAGCGTAGGGACTAGCTCTGTGTTGGCAGATACGCAGTATTTT. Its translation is CASSVGTSSVLADTQYF.

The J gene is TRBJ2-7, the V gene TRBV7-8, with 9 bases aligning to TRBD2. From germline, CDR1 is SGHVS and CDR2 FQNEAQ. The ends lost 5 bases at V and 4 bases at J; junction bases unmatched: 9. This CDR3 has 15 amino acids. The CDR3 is CASSQGVGLAYEQYF. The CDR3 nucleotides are TGTGCCAGCAGCCAGGGTGTTGGACTAGCGTACGAGCAGTACTTC. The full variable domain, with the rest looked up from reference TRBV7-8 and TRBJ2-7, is GAGVSQSPRYKVAKRGQDVALRCDPISGHVSLFWYQQALGQGPEFLTYFQNEAQLDKSGLPSDRFFAERPEGSVSTLKIQRTQQEDSAVYLCASSQGVGLAYEQYFGPGTRLTVT.